This record covers a single T cell receptor beta chain. The source of the sample is a study of patients and donors after allogeneic stem cell transplantation. There are 14 residues in the CDR3. V trimming: 4 bases; J trimming: 4 bases; junction bases outside the gene matches: 3. Germline assignment: CDR1 LGHNA and CDR2 YSLEER. TCRdb passed the RT-PCR reads through MiXCR, listing each CDR3 protein once. This sample has over 130,000 distinct CDR3 sequences, with 37% found just once. This chain links TRBV4-3 with TRBJ1-2; 10 bases match TRBD1. The sequence derives from a human donor who was either an allogeneic HSCT recipient or a stem cell or donor lymphocyte infusion donor (not recorded which). It is not recorded whose cells these are; they may come from a transplant donor. Sequencing was performed on blood, either unsorted or a sorted T cell fraction (not recorded which). The CDR3 region has the DNA TGCGCCAGCAGCCGAGGGACAGGGGCCTATGGCTACACCTTC. It encodes CASSRGTGAYGYTF.